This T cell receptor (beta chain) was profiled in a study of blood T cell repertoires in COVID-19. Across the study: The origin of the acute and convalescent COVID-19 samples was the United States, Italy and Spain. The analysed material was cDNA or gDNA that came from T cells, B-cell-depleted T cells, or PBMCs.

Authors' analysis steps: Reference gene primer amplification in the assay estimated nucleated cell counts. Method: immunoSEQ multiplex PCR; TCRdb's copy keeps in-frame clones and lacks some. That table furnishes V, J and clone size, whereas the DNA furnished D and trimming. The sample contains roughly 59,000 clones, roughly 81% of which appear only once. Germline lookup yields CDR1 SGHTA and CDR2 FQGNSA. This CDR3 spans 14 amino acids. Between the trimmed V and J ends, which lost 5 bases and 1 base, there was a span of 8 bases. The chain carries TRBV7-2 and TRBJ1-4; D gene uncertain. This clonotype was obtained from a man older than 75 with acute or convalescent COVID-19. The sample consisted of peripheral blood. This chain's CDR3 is CASSRSGTNEKLFF. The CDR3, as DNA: TGTGCCAGCAGCCGTAGCGGAACTAATGAAAAACTGTTTTTT.